This T cell receptor beta chain was sequenced during a study of CD8+CD57+ T cells in acquired aplastic anemia. Turning to the study itself: Yields of DNA that came from sorted CD4+ and CD8+ cells averaged about 3.4 ug. Study observations and caveats: Roughly 30 CD8+ CDR3 sequences occurred in both the patients and the controls.

Germline CDR1 and CDR2: ENHRY and SYGVKD. The CDR3 runs 13 residues. The TCR beta profiling, which covered VDJ combination and CDR3 sequence, was carried out using genomic DNA as the template. TCRdb re-called the reads with MiXCR, one entry per CDR3 protein. The table has 200,000 to 250,000 distinct CDR3 sequences, about 62% seen once; the top ten hold around three fifths. Flow cytometry had shown expanded CD8+CD57+ cells in the patients chosen for sequencing. On this clonotype itself: Its cognate antigen is unknown. Relative to the germline gene, one junction end is altered; a read error may explain this.

V and J are TRBV10-3 and TRBJ1-2; 7 bases match TRBD1. Sample: sorted CD4+, CD8+, or CD8+CD57+ T cells (not recorded which) from PBMCs. This sequence originates from a human donor with aplastic anemia. CDR3 nucleotides: TGTACCATCAGCCCCGGGACAGTTTATGGCTACACCTTC. This sequence encodes CTISPGTVYGYTF.